Below, 8 T cell receptor beta chains from the same sample are listed, as sequenced in a study of graft-versus-host responses after intestinal transplantation. The assay was immunoSEQ multiplex PCR, and TCRdb's table has in-frame clones only and misses some. The sample lists tens of thousands of clones; about 94% were seen once. The source was PBMCs, collected 16 days after intestinal transplant. All receptors derive from a human patient who received an intestinal transplant, so some T cells may come from the graft donor.

The chain is built from TRBV6-9 and TRBJ1-2, with D unresolved. Between the trimmed V and J ends, which lost 3 bases and 8 bases, there was a span of 13 bases. The germline V gene has CDR1 MNHGY and CDR2 SVAAGI. There are 13 residues in the CDR3. CDR3 nucleotides: TGTGCCAGCAGTTACGTCCTCTCGGAGGGCTACACCTTC. Its translation: CASSYVLSEGYTF.

The chain links TRBV4-1 to TRBJ2-3; 12 bases align to TRBD2. This CDR3 contains 17 residues. CDR1 and CDR2 (germline): MGHRA, YSYEKL. V trimming: 3 bases; J trimming: 3 bases; junction bases outside the gene matches: 7. CDR3 DNA: TGCGCCAGCAGCCAGACGACTAGCGGGAGATCTACAGATACGCAGTATTTT. It codes for CASSQTTSGRSTDTQYF.

The chain links TRBV4-1 to TRBJ1-1, with D maybe TRBD1 (5 bases). The germline V gene has CDR1 MGHRA and CDR2 YSYEKL. CDR3 length equals 16 residues. Trimming shortened V by 0 bases and J by 9 bases, and 20 bases separated the two germline ends. The CDR3 loop reads CASSQDEGRGENQAFF. In nucleotides, the CDR3 is TGCGCCAGCAGCCAAGATGAGGGGCGGGGGGAGAATCAAGCTTTCTTT.

The rearrangement links TRBV5-6 to TRBJ1-2; TRBD1 is a possible D gene (6 bases). CDR1 and CDR2 (germline): SGHDT, YYEEEE. CDR3 length equals 15 residues. Deletions cut 4 bases from V and 6 bases from J, with 19 bases between. CDR3 residues: CASSLPTGAPDGYTF. In DNA form, the CDR3 reads TGTGCCAGCAGCCTTCCAACGGGGGCTCCGGATGGCTACACCTTC.

The rearrangement uses TRBV4-1 and TRBJ2-5; no definite D call. The CDR3 spans 18 residues. With 0 bases removed from V and 2 bases from J, the gap between germline ends came to 19 bases. Germline loops: CDR1 MGHRA, CDR2 YSYEKL. The CDR3 region is CASSQEAPRATPQETQYF. As DNA, the CDR3 is TGCGCCAGCAGCCAAGAGGCCCCAAGAGCGACACCGCAAGAGACCCAGTACTTC.

The J gene is TRBJ2-1, the V gene TRBV5-1; possibly TRBD1 or TRBD2 for D (7 bases each). There are 16 residues in the CDR3. Trimming removed 4 bases from V and 7 bases from J, with 21 bases in between. Germline values: CDR1 SGHRS, CDR2 YFSETQ. The CDR3 DNA reads TGCGCCAGCAGCGTCCTACAGGGGTGGGAGGGGAATGAGCAGTTCTTC. It specifies CASSVLQGWEGNEQFF.

The gene calls are TRBV18 and TRBJ1-1, with unresolved D. CDR1 is KGHSH and CDR2 is LQKENI in the germline V gene. V was shortened by 0 bases and J by 7 bases, with 12 bases between the two germline ends. The CDR3 length is 14 residues. CDR3 loop: CASSPPVRGLEAFF. CDR3 in DNA: TGTGCCAGCTCACCACCGGTCCGAGGGCTTGAAGCTTTCTTT.

The genes are TRBV6-5 and TRBJ2-7, with D tentatively TRBD2 (6 bases). Germline V gene sequence: CDR1 MNHEY, CDR2 SVGAGI. V gave up 5 bases and J gave up 6 bases, with 14 bases separating them. The CDR3 spans 13 residues. The DNA for the CDR3 is TGTGCCAGCAGTCCCGGGAGAGGGTCCGAGCAGTACTTC. It encodes CASSPGRGSEQYF.